Listed below are T cell receptor beta chains from one sample, sequenced in a study of T cells after posttransplantation cyclophosphamide. The protocol was immunoSEQ multiplex PCR, while the TCRdb copy is restricted to in-frame clones and leaves out a portion. This set yields roughly 49,000 clones and no singletons; the top ten hold 2.2%. Sequencing input: PBMCs. These receptors all come from a man aged 35 to 55 in good health, CMV-negative, and a related stem cell transplant donor. Both conserved end residues are part of each CDR3. The D gene is left open where the match is weak. Part of the rows lack a size; the others show once, few, many or a class for expanded clones.

J gene	clone size	D gene	V gene	CDR3 protein	CDR3 DNA
TRBJ1-5	many	NA	TRBV6-5	CASSSTGLGNQPQHF	TGTGCCAGCAGTTCGACCGGGTTGGGCAATCAGCCCCAGCATTTT
TRBJ2-2	many	TRBD1	TRBV15	CATSRDAGGAGENTGELFF	TGTGCCACCAGCAGAGATGCAGGGGGCGCGGGCGAAAACACCGGGGAGCTGTTTTTT
TRBJ2-5	many	TRBD2	TRBV7-6	CASSLDWLAGEETQYF	TGTGCCAGCAGCTTAGACTGGCTAGCGGGGGAAGAGACCCAGTACTTC
TRBJ1-4	many	NA	TRBV29-1	CSVEEEASPGKLFF	TGCAGCGTTGAAGAAGAGGCAAGCCCCGGAAAACTGTTTTTT
TRBJ1-3	many	NA	TRBV30	CAWYSGNSGNTIYF	TGTGCCTGGTATAGCGGGAACTCTGGAAACACCATATATTTT
TRBJ2-6	many	NA	TRBV5-3	CARSLLGVGANVLTF	TGTGCCAGAAGCTTGCTAGGGGTCGGGGCCAACGTCCTGACTTTC
TRBJ2-2	many	NA	TRBV6-5	CASSYSRTHTGELFF	TGTGCCAGCAGTTACTCACGGACACACACCGGGGAGCTGTTTTTT
TRBJ1-1	many	NA	TRBV29-1	CSARDTEAFF	TGCAGCGCCCGGGACACTGAAGCTTTCTTT
TRBJ2-5	many	TRBD1	TRBV5-1	CASSRTGRETQYF	TGCGCCAGCAGTCGGACAGGGAGGGAGACCCAGTACTTC
TRBJ1-1	many	NA	TRBV19	CASSQQAHTEAFF	TGTGCCAGTAGCCAACAGGCTCACACTGAAGCTTTCTTT
TRBJ1-1	many	NA	TRBV11-2	CASSPVGAVNTEAFF	TGTGCCAGCAGCCCGGTGGGGGCAGTGAACACTGAAGCTTTCTTT
TRBJ1-4	many	TRBD1	TRBV5-6	CASSLGQGGEKLFF	TGTGCCAGCAGCTTGGGACAGGGCGGGGAAAAACTGTTTTTT
TRBJ2-7	many	TRBD1	TRBV28	CASGTVAYEQYF	TGTGCCAGCGGGACAGTCGCCTACGAGCAGTACTTC
TRBJ2-3	many	NA	TRBV5-1	CASSLLARGPDTQYF	TGCGCCAGCAGCTTGCTGGCCAGGGGCCCAGATACGCAGTATTTT
TRBJ2-3	many	NA	TRBV25-1	CASQGRPSTDTQYF	TGTGCCAGTCAGGGGCGACCGTCCACAGATACGCAGTATTTT
TRBJ2-2	many	NA	TRBV2	CASSRQVANTGELFF	TGTGCCAGCAGTCGACAGGTTGCGAACACCGGGGAGCTGTTTTTT
TRBJ2-7	NA	TRBD1	TRBV18	CASSPGTGALYEQYF	TGTGCCAGCTCACCCGGGACAGGGGCCCTCTACGAGCAGTACTTC